This T cell receptor (beta chain) was retrieved from a study of blood T cells in healthy people across ages. Germline lookup yields CDR1 SQVTM and CDR2 ANQGSEA. The J segment lost 14 bases and the V segment lost 4 bases, leaving 12 bases of the junction unmatched. The CDR3 is 14 residues long. A second PCR, run for about 7 to 11 cycles, used a sample-barcoded 5' primer plus a J-beta primer mix. Each CDR3 protein is one row after TCRdb ran MiXCR on the 5' RACE reads. The data hold about 580,000 distinct CDR3 sequences, with more than 45% observed a single time. This clonotype occurred a few times. V usage is TRBV29-1 and J usage is TRBJ2-1; 12 positions match TRBD1. This TCR was recovered from an elderly man in good health. The sample consisted of blood. The CDR3 reads CSVVRDRGPNAEFF. The CDR3, as DNA: TGCAGCGTTGTAAGGGACAGGGGGCCCAATGCGGAGTTCTTC.